This record concerns one T cell receptor (beta chain) sequence. What it binds is unknown. These data come from a study of T cell repertoires in cytomegalovirus infection. The V end was cut by 5 bases, the J end by 0 bases, with 14 bases between. CDR1 and CDR2 from the germline V gene are SEHNR and FQNEAQ (reference sequence). This CDR3 has 16 amino acids. Using its own MiXCR run on the reads, TCRdb lists one record per CDR3 protein. The sample shows tens of thousands of distinct CDR3 sequences, over 15% of them seen only once. The rearrangement uses TRBV7-9 and TRBJ1-3; no clear D gene. The receptor comes from a human donor in good health (CMV status not recorded). Some clones in this sample may be carry-over from other donors' samples. The sample was CD8+ T cells from cultured PBMCs, taken from culture after CMV antigen stimulation. The CDR3 protein is CASSPSTPSSGNTIYF. In DNA, the CDR3 is TGTGCCAGCAGCCCTTCGACACCGAGCTCTGGAAACACCATATATTTT.